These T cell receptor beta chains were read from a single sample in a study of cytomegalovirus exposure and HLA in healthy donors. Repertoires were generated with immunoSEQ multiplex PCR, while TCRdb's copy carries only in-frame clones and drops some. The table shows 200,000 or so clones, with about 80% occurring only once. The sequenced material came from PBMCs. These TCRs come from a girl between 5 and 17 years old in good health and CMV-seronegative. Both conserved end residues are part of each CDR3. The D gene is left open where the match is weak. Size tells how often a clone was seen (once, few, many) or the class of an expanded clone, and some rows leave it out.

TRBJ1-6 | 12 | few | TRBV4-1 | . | TGCGCCAGCAGCAATCGGGGGGCACCCCTCCACTTT | CASSNRGAPLHF
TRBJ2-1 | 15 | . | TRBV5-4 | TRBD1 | TGTGCCAGCAGCAAGGACAGGGGTTCCTACAATGAGCAGTTCTTC | CASSKDRGSYNEQFF
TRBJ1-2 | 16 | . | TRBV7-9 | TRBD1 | TGTTCCAGCAGTCCTACCTTAGGGACAGCTAACTATGGCTACACCTTC | CSSSPTLGTANYGYTF
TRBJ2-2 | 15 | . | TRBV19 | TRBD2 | TGTGCCAGTAGAAAGCGGGGGGGTTACACCGGGGAGCTGTTTTTT | CASRKRGGYTGELFF
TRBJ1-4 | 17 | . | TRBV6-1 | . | TGTGCCAGCAGTGACAGACAGCTTCTACGGGCTAATGAAAAACTGTTTTTT | CASSDRQLLRANEKLFF
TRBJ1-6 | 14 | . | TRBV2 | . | TGTGCCAGCAGTGAAAGGGGGACCAAATCACCCCTCCACTTT | CASSERGTKSPLHF
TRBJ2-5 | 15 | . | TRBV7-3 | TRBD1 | TGTGCCAGCAGCTCTCGACAGGGAACCGCGGAGACCCAGTACTTC | CASSSRQGTAETQYF
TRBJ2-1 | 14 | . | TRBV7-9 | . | TGTGCCAGCAGCTTAGACAGGACATACAATGAGCAGTTCTTC | CASSLDRTYNEQFF
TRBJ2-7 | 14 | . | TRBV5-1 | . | TGCGCCAGCAGCTTCAACAGGGCAGGCTACGAGCAGTACTTC | CASSFNRAGYEQYF
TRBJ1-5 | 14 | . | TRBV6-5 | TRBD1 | TGTGCCACCAGGGGGGCGGTTAGCAATCAGCCCCAGCATTTT | CATRGAVSNQPQHF
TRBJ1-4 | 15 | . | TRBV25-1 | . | TGTGCCAGCAGTTCGTCAGGGTTAAAGCGTGAAAAACTGTTTTTT | CASSSSGLKREKLFF
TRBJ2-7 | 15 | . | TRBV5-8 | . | TGTGCCAGCAGCCGAAGCGGGCTTAGCGTCGTCGAGCAGTACTTC | CASSRSGLSVVEQYF
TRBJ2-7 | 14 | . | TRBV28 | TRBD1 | TGTGCCAGCAGTCGAGGGGGCGCGGGCTACGAGCAGTACTTC | CASSRGGAGYEQYF
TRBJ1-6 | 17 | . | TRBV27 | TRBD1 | TGTGCCAGCGGACCTCCGAGGGCGGGGACAGTCGGCTCACCCCTCCACTTT | CASGPPRAGTVGSPLHF
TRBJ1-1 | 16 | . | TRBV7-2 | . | TGTGCCAGCAGCTCCAGCACCGGGAGGATGAACACTGAAGCTTTCTTT | CASSSSTGRMNTEAFF
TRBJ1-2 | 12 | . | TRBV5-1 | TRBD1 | TGCGCCAGCAGCTTACAGGGGAGAGGCTACACCTTC | CASSLQGRGYTF
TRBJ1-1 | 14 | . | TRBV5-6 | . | TGTGCCAGCAGCTTTGGACAGTTAAACACTGAAGCTTTCTTT | CASSFGQLNTEAFF
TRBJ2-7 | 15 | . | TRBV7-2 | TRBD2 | TGTGCCAGCAGCTCTAGGGGACTAGCGGGAGGTGAGCAGTACTTC | CASSSRGLAGGEQYF
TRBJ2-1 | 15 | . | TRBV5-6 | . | TGTGCCAGCACCCTCACTGGGGGAGGCAGCAATGAGCAGTTCTTC | CASTLTGGGSNEQFF
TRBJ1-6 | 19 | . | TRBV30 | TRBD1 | TGTGCCTGGACACCCCTCCGGGACAGGGGGCGCTTGAGTAATTCACCCCTCCACTTT | CAWTPLRDRGRLSNSPLHF
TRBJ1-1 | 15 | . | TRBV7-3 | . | TGTGCCAGCAGAACCGGAGGAGGCGGGAACACTGAAGCTTTCTTT | CASRTGGGGNTEAFF
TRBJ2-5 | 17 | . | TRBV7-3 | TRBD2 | TGTGCCAGCAGCTCCGGGACTAGCGGGAGGAGGGAAGAGACCCAGTACTTC | CASSSGTSGRREETQYF
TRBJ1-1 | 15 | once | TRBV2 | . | TGTGCCAGCAGTGGGGGACACACCTTGAACACTGAAGCTTTCTTT | CASSGGHTLNTEAFF
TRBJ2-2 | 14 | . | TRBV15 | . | TGTGCCACCAGCCCGCGGCATGGTTCCGGGGAGCTGTTTTTT | CATSPRHGSGELFF
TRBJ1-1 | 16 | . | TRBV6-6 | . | TGTGCCAGCAGTTACACTCCAGGGGTGAGAAACACTGAAGCTTTCTTT | CASSYTPGVRNTEAFF
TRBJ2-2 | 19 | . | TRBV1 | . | TGCACCAGCAGCCAAGATTTCGGGGTGGGTAGGGGGGGTACCGGGGAGCTGTTTTTT | CTSSQDFGVGRGGTGELFF
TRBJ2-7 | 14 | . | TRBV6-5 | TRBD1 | TGTGCCAGCAGTTACAGGACAGGGGTCGGTGAGCAGTACTTC | CASSYRTGVGEQYF
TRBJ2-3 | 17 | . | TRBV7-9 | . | TGTGCCAGCAGCATAGGATATAGGGGCGGGGACACAGATACGCAGTATTTT | CASSIGYRGGDTDTQYF
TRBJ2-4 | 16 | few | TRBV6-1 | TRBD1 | TGTGCCAGCAGTGAAGCCGGGACAGGGGGCCGGAACATTCAGTACTTC | CASSEAGTGGRNIQYF
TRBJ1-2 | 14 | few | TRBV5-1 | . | TGCGCCAGCGGAACGGGGGGGCCTAACTATGGCTACACCTTC | CASGTGGPNYGYTF
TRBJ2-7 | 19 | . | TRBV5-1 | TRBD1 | TGCGCCAGCAGCTTGGCGGGCCAAAAAGGGACAGGACAGACCTACGAGCAGTACTTC | CASSLAGQKGTGQTYEQYF
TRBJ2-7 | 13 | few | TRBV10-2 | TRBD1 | TGCGCCAGTGGAACGGGACAGGGTATCCCTCAGCTCTTC | CASGTGQGIPQLF